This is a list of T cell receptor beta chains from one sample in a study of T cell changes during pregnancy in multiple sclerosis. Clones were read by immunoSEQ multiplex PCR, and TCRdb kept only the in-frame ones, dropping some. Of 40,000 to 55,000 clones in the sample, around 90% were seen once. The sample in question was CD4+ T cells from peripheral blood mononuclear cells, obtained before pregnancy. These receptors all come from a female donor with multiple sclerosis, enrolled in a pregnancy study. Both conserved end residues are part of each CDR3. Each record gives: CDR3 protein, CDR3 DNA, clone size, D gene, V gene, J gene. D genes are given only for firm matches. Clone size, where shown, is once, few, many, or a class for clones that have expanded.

CDR3 protein: CASSRDRGHIQYF
CDR3 DNA: TGTGCCAGCTCACGGGACAGGGGGCACATTCAGTACTTC
clone size: -
D gene: TRBD1
V gene: TRBV18
J gene: TRBJ2-4

CDR3 protein: CAWGPSSNEQFF
CDR3 DNA: TGTGCCTGGGGCCCCTCTAGTAATGAGCAGTTCTTC
clone size: -
D gene: -
V gene: TRBV30
J gene: TRBJ2-1

CDR3 protein: CASSQDASLAAYEQYF
CDR3 DNA: TGTGCCAGCAGCCAAGATGCATCACTAGCAGCCTACGAGCAGTACTTC
clone size: -
D gene: -
V gene: TRBV4-2
J gene: TRBJ2-7

CDR3 protein: CASSLMRVRSHTGELFF
CDR3 DNA: TGCGCCAGCAGCTTGATGCGGGTACGGTCACACACCGGGGAGCTGTTTTTT
clone size: -
D gene: -
V gene: TRBV5-1
J gene: TRBJ2-2

CDR3 protein: CAISEPNIAGGGQTQYF
CDR3 DNA: TGTGCCATCAGTGAGCCGAATATAGCGGGAGGGGGGCAGACCCAGTACTTC
clone size: -
D gene: TRBD2
V gene: TRBV10-3
J gene: TRBJ2-5

CDR3 protein: CASSFRGLADTQYF
CDR3 DNA: TGTGCCAGCAGTTTCAGGGGGCTCGCAGATACGCAGTATTTT
clone size: -
D gene: TRBD1
V gene: TRBV27
J gene: TRBJ2-3

CDR3 protein: CASSLDLTEQFF
CDR3 DNA: TGTGCCAGCAGCCTGGACTTAACCGAGCAGTTCTTC
clone size: -
D gene: -
V gene: TRBV7-2
J gene: TRBJ2-1

CDR3 protein: CASSLQGWRTEAFF
CDR3 DNA: TGTGCCAGCAGTCTCCAGGGCTGGCGGACTGAAGCTTTCTTT
clone size: -
D gene: -
V gene: TRBV6-1
J gene: TRBJ1-1

CDR3 protein: CASSQARDYGYTF
CDR3 DNA: TGCGCCAGCAGCCAAGCCAGGGACTATGGCTACACCTTC
clone size: -
D gene: -
V gene: TRBV4-3
J gene: TRBJ1-2

CDR3 protein: CASSSDRAYTEAFF
CDR3 DNA: TGTGCCAGCAGCTCTGACAGGGCATACACTGAAGCTTTCTTT
clone size: -
D gene: TRBD1
V gene: TRBV5-6
J gene: TRBJ1-1

CDR3 protein: CASSYGDRDGYTF
CDR3 DNA: TGTGCCAGCAGTTACGGGGACAGGGATGGCTACACCTTC
clone size: -
D gene: TRBD1
V gene: TRBV6-5
J gene: TRBJ1-2

CDR3 protein: CSAVAGGVRNEQFF
CDR3 DNA: TGCAGCGCCGTAGCGGGAGGGGTCCGCAATGAGCAGTTCTTC
clone size: once
D gene: TRBD2
V gene: TRBV29-1
J gene: TRBJ2-1

CDR3 protein: CASSLDGWETQYF
CDR3 DNA: TGTGCCAGCAGCTTAGACGGGTGGGAGACCCAGTACTTC
clone size: -
D gene: -
V gene: TRBV11-2
J gene: TRBJ2-5

CDR3 protein: CASGGEGGLRNTIYF
CDR3 DNA: TGTGCTAGTGGTGGGGAGGGGGGCCTAAGAAACACCATATATTTT
clone size: -
D gene: -
V gene: TRBV12-5
J gene: TRBJ1-3

CDR3 protein: CASSAGLADTQYF
CDR3 DNA: TGTGCCAGTAGTGCTGGACTAGCAGACACGCAGTATTTT
clone size: -
D gene: TRBD2
V gene: TRBV19
J gene: TRBJ2-3

CDR3 protein: CASSSPGTAQETQYF
CDR3 DNA: TGTGCCAGCAGTTCCCCCGGGACAGCGCAAGAGACCCAGTACTTC
clone size: -
D gene: TRBD1
V gene: TRBV28
J gene: TRBJ2-5

CDR3 protein: CASSGQGMADTQYF
CDR3 DNA: TGTGCCAGCAGCGGTCAGGGTATGGCAGATACGCAGTATTTT
clone size: -
D gene: -
V gene: TRBV9
J gene: TRBJ2-3

CDR3 protein: CASSPLRGTGGRQYF
CDR3 DNA: TGTGCCAGCAGCCCCCTCAGGGGGACTGGGGGTAGGCAGTACTTC
clone size: -
D gene: -
V gene: TRBV28
J gene: TRBJ2-7

CDR3 protein: CASSPPPGGREQFF
CDR3 DNA: TGTGCCAGCTCACCACCGCCAGGGGGCAGGGAGCAGTTCTTC
clone size: -
D gene: TRBD1
V gene: TRBV18
J gene: TRBJ2-1

CDR3 protein: CAATGAHGEKLFF
CDR3 DNA: TGTGCCGCGACAGGGGCACATGGTGAAAAACTGTTTTTT
clone size: -
D gene: TRBD1
V gene: TRBV30
J gene: TRBJ1-4

CDR3 protein: CASSEAGLAAGELFF
CDR3 DNA: TGTGCCAGCAGTGAAGCGGGACTAGCGGCCGGGGAGCTGTTTTTT
clone size: -
D gene: TRBD2
V gene: TRBV6-1
J gene: TRBJ2-2

CDR3 protein: CATMQGNYEQYF
CDR3 DNA: TGCGCCACGATGCAGGGGAATTACGAGCAGTACTTC
clone size: -
D gene: -
V gene: TRBV10-2
J gene: TRBJ2-7

CDR3 protein: CASSTGTSGISDTQYF
CDR3 DNA: TGTGCCAGCAGCACCGGGACTAGCGGGATCTCAGATACGCAGTATTTT
clone size: -
D gene: TRBD2
V gene: TRBV5-6
J gene: TRBJ2-3

CDR3 protein: CASSLDGTNVKGEAFF
CDR3 DNA: TGCGCCAGCAGCTTGGACGGGACAAACGTAAAGGGTGAAGCTTTCTTT
clone size: -
D gene: -
V gene: TRBV5-1
J gene: TRBJ1-1

CDR3 protein: CASSQATGGTEAFF
CDR3 DNA: TGCGCCAGCAGCCAAGCCACGGGAGGAACTGAAGCTTTCTTT
clone size: -
D gene: -
V gene: TRBV4-1
J gene: TRBJ1-1

CDR3 protein: CASSLALRAEETQYF
CDR3 DNA: TGTGCCAGCAGTTTAGCGTTGCGGGCAGAAGAGACCCAGTACTTC
clone size: -
D gene: -
V gene: TRBV27
J gene: TRBJ2-5

CDR3 protein: CASTGKQLFF
CDR3 DNA: TGTGCCAGCACGGGGAAGCAACTGTTTTTT
clone size: once
D gene: -
V gene: TRBV27
J gene: TRBJ1-4

CDR3 protein: CASSRDRDQPQHF
CDR3 DNA: TGTGCCAGCAGCCGTGACAGGGATCAGCCCCAGCATTTT
clone size: -
D gene: TRBD1
V gene: TRBV7-7
J gene: TRBJ1-5

CDR3 protein: CASSEGTGAGYEQYF
CDR3 DNA: TGTGCCAGCAGTGAGGGGACAGGGGCGGGCTACGAGCAGTACTTC
clone size: -
D gene: TRBD1
V gene: TRBV28
J gene: TRBJ2-7

CDR3 protein: CAWVQHPNTEAFF
CDR3 DNA: TGTGCCTGGGTTCAACACCCGAACACTGAAGCTTTCTTT
clone size: -
D gene: -
V gene: TRBV30
J gene: TRBJ1-1

CDR3 protein: CASRETGPKGGELFF
CDR3 DNA: TGCGCCAGCAGGGAGACAGGTCCTAAGGGCGGGGAGCTGTTTTTT
clone size: -
D gene: -
V gene: TRBV5-1
J gene: TRBJ2-2

CDR3 protein: CASSDQAGIVGYTF
CDR3 DNA: TGTGCCAGTAGCGATCAGGCAGGGATCGTCGGCTACACCTTC
clone size: -
D gene: -
V gene: TRBV19
J gene: TRBJ1-2

CDR3 protein: CASSLILVSEQYF
CDR3 DNA: TGTGCCAGCAGCTTGATTTTGGTTAGCGAGCAGTACTTC
clone size: -
D gene: -
V gene: TRBV5-5
J gene: TRBJ2-7

CDR3 protein: CASSAGGPGTEAFF
CDR3 DNA: TGTGCCAGCAGCGCTGGAGGCCCCGGTACTGAAGCTTTCTTT
clone size: few
D gene: -
V gene: TRBV4-2
J gene: TRBJ1-1

CDR3 protein: CASSPRTAQETQYF
CDR3 DNA: TGTGCCAGCAGCCCACGGACAGCTCAAGAGACCCAGTACTTC
clone size: once
D gene: -
V gene: TRBV7-6
J gene: TRBJ2-5

CDR3 protein: CASSQGPAGINYGYTF
CDR3 DNA: TGCGCCAGCAGCCAAGGTCCCGCAGGGATTAACTATGGCTACACCTTC
clone size: once
D gene: -
V gene: TRBV4-1
J gene: TRBJ1-2

CDR3 protein: CASIRDRGALAIF
CDR3 DNA: TGTGCCAGCATCCGGGACAGGGGGGCTTTAGCGATCTTC
clone size: -
D gene: TRBD1
V gene: TRBV2
J gene: TRBJ2-1

CDR3 protein: CASTKPGQGTYEQYF
CDR3 DNA: TGCGCCAGCACCAAACCGGGACAGGGGACCTACGAGCAGTACTTC
clone size: -
D gene: TRBD1
V gene: TRBV5-1
J gene: TRBJ2-7

CDR3 protein: CASSQDGARRSEQFF
CDR3 DNA: TGCGCCAGCAGCCAAGATGGGGCTAGAAGAAGTGAGCAGTTCTTC
clone size: -
D gene: -
V gene: TRBV4-3
J gene: TRBJ2-1

CDR3 protein: CASSPQVVSSEQYF
CDR3 DNA: TGTGCCAGCAGTCCGCAGGTAGTGAGTTCCGAGCAGTACTTC
clone size: -
D gene: -
V gene: TRBV2
J gene: TRBJ2-7

CDR3 protein: CASSLDRGPYEQYF
CDR3 DNA: TGTGCCAGCAGTCTGGACAGGGGGCCCTACGAGCAGTACTTC
clone size: few
D gene: TRBD1
V gene: TRBV6-1
J gene: TRBJ2-7

CDR3 protein: CASSTGQDTTQYF
CDR3 DNA: TGTGCCAGCAGTACGGGACAGGACACTACTCAGTACTTC
clone size: -
D gene: TRBD1
V gene: TRBV6-1
J gene: TRBJ2-7

CDR3 protein: CASSPPKGEGPSTDTQYF
CDR3 DNA: TGTGCCAGCTCACCACCCAAGGGGGAGGGCCCCAGCACAGATACGCAGTATTTT
clone size: -
D gene: -
V gene: TRBV18
J gene: TRBJ2-3

CDR3 protein: CASSESGITEAFF
CDR3 DNA: TGTGCCAGCAGTGAATCAGGGATCACTGAAGCTTTCTTT
clone size: -
D gene: -
V gene: TRBV25-1
J gene: TRBJ1-1

CDR3 protein: CASSSGLAGRGYF
CDR3 DNA: TGTGCCAGCAGTTCTGGACTAGCGGGAAGAGGGTATTTT
clone size: -
D gene: TRBD2
V gene: TRBV6-6
J gene: TRBJ2-3

CDR3 protein: CASSSGTENYGYTF
CDR3 DNA: TGTGCCAGCAGCTCCGGGACAGAGAACTATGGCTACACCTTC
clone size: -
D gene: TRBD1
V gene: TRBV7-2
J gene: TRBJ1-2

CDR3 protein: CASTMEGRGYGYTF
CDR3 DNA: TGTGCCAGCACCATGGAGGGTAGAGGCTATGGCTACACCTTC
clone size: -
D gene: -
V gene: TRBV6-1
J gene: TRBJ1-2